Each of the 18 T cell receptor beta chains below was sequenced from the same sample in a study of T cell repertoires in cytomegalovirus infection. One entry per CDR3 protein, called by TCRdb with MiXCR from the reads. The data hold roughly 630,000 distinct CDR3 sequences, with around 24% observed a single time. Sequences were obtained from CD8+ T cells from PBMCs. These receptors were obtained from a human donor in good health (CMV status not recorded). Some clones in this sample may be carry-over from other donors' samples.

The V call is TRBV14, the J call TRBJ2-7; the D gene could be TRBD1 or TRBD2 (6 bases each). Trimming pared 4 bases from V and 5 bases from J, leaving 27 bases between. The V gene's germline CDR1 is SGHDN and CDR2 FVKESK. This CDR3 spans 18 amino acids. CDR3 nucleotide sequence: TGTGCCAGCAGCCCAACAAATCTACAGGGTTCGGGGGAGGACGAGCAGTACTTC. This sequence encodes CASSPTNLQGSGEDEQYF.

The J gene is TRBJ2-1, the V gene TRBV7-9; tentatively, D is TRBD2 (6 bases). This CDR3 has 15 residues. Germline values: CDR1 SEHNR, CDR2 FQNEAQ (reference sequence). V lost 7 bases and J 9 bases, leaving 22 bases between the germline ends. The chain's CDR3 is CASTRLVWVRSEQFF. DNA for the CDR3: TGTGCCAGCACTCGACTAGTTTGGGTCAGGAGTGAGCAGTTCTTC.

This clonotype has a count of ten or more. CDR3 sequence: CASSYGPEGTGELFF. CDR3 nucleotides: TGTGCCAGCAGCTACGGGCCGGAAGGGACCGGGGAGCTGTTTTTT. This chain links TRBV7-8 with TRBJ2-2; D gene unclear. This CDR3 is 15 amino acids long. Germline V gene lookup returns CDR1 SGHVS and CDR2 FQNEAQ. The V and J ends lost 4 bases and 5 bases respectively, with 14 bases between them.

The chain recombines TRBV28 with TRBJ2-7, with 7 bases lining up with TRBD1. This CDR3 spans 16 amino acids. Germline CDR1 is MDHEN and CDR2 is SYDVKM. Trimming removed 5 bases from V and 3 bases from J; junction bases left unmatched: 13. The CDR3 here is CASSSQGDWSLYEQYV. CDR3 DNA sequence: TGTGCCAGCAGTAGTCAGGGGGATTGGTCCCTCTACGAGCAGTACGTC.

This clonotype has ten or more counts. The chain employs TRBV7-9 and TRBJ1-2; D remains ambiguous. The germline V and J ends were trimmed by 5 bases and 7 bases, with 14 bases remaining between them. CDR1 and CDR2 (germline): SEHNR, FQNEAQ (reference sequence). The CDR3 sequence is 13 residues long. CDR3 coding DNA: TGTGCCAGCAGCCCAGGACTCTCGGGTGGCTACACCTTC. It translates to CASSPGLSGGYTF. The complete variable domain, with remaining parts taken from reference TRBV7-9 and TRBJ1-2, reads DTGVSQNPRHKITKRGQNVTFRCDPISEHNRLYWYRQTLGQGPEFLTYFQNEAQLEKSRLLSDRFSAERPKGSFSTLEIQRTEQGDSAMYLCASSPGLSGGYTFGSGTRLTVV.

This clonotype was found a few times. J is TRBJ2-1 and V is TRBV20-1; the D is unclear. Between the trimmed V and J ends, which lost 5 bases and 0 bases, there was a span of 17 bases. The CDR3 loop spans 16 amino acids. The V gene's germline CDR1 is DFQATT and CDR2 SNEGSKA (reference sequence). The CDR3, as DNA: TGCAGTGCTCCTGATATGGACGGTAGCTCCTACAATGAGCAGTTCTTC. Protein sequence: CSAPDMDGSSYNEQFF.

This clonotype was recorded many times. This chain joins TRBV6-5 and TRBJ2-1; 10 nucleotides match TRBD2. Germline trimming cut 0 bases from V and 6 bases from J; bases unmatched to any gene: 5. The CDR3 is 16 residues long. The V gene's germline CDR1 is MNHEY and CDR2 SVGAGI. This CDR3 reads CASSYSLAGAFNEQFF. DNA of the CDR3: TGTGCCAGCAGTTACTCCCTAGCGGGGGCGTTCAATGAGCAGTTCTTC.

This clonotype appeared many times. The chain recombines TRBV7-2 with TRBJ2-5, with D tentatively TRBD1 (6 bases). This CDR3 is built from 12 residues. The V end lost 6 bases, the J end lost 4 bases, and 9 bases lay between the germline ends. CDR1 and CDR2 from the germline V gene are SGHTA and FQGNSA. CDR3 loop: CASRGGRETQYF. The CDR3 nucleotides read TGTGCCAGCAGAGGGGGAAGAGAGACCCAGTACTTC. The full variable domain, in which reference TRBV7-2 and TRBJ2-5 provide the parts outside the CDR3, is GAGVSQSPSNKVTEKGKDVELRCDPISGHTALYWYRQSLGQGLEFLIYFQGNSAPDKSGLPSDRFSAERTGGSVSTLTIQRTQQEDSAVYLCASRGGRETQYFGPGTRLLVL.

This clonotype has more than one count but fewer than ten. This sequence joins TRBV28 and TRBJ1-5; no firm D call. The CDR3 is 17 residues long. Between the trimmed V and J ends, which lost 2 bases and 2 bases, there was a span of 16 bases. CDR1 and CDR2 (germline): MDHEN, SYDVKM. The CDR3 DNA is TGTGCCAGCAGTTTACGGGGAGGGCGAAGGGGCAATCAGCCCCAGCATTTT. It is translated as CASSLRGGRRGNQPQHF.

This clonotype was seen more than once but under ten times. J is TRBJ1-1 and V is TRBV2; TRBD1 matches 7 bases. Germline CDR1 SNHLY, CDR2 FYNNEI. This CDR3 has 15 residues. V lost 2 bases and J lost 6; bases outside the gene matches: 9. In nucleotides, the CDR3 is TGTGCCAGCAGTGAAAAGACAGGGAGGTTGCCTGAAGCTTTCTTT. This codes for CASSEKTGRLPEAFF.

The gene calls are TRBV14 and TRBJ1-1; D possibly corresponds to TRBD1 (6 bases). Germline V gene lookup returns CDR1 SGHDN and CDR2 FVKESK. The CDR3 loop spans 15 amino acids. V gave up 4 bases and J gave up 1 base, with 13 bases separating them. CDR3 protein: CASSRERGTNTEAFF. The DNA for the CDR3 is TGTGCCAGCAGCCGGGAGAGGGGGACGAACACTGAAGCTTTCTTT. The full variable domain, with the rest looked up from reference TRBV14 and TRBJ1-1, is EAGVTQFPSHSVIEKGQTVTLRCDPISGHDNLYWYRRVMGKEIKFLLHFVKESKQDESGMPNNRFLAERTGGTYSTLKVQPAELEDSGVYFCASSRERGTNTEAFFGQGTRLTVV.

This clonotype turned up a few times. The V and J genes are TRBV20-1 and TRBJ2-5, with a tentative D call TRBD1 (6 bases). The ends were cut back, 3 bases at V and 3 bases at J, with 17 bases in the middle. This CDR3 contains 15 residues. The germline gives CDR1 DFQATT, CDR2 SNEGSKA (reference sequence). CDR3 DNA: TGCAGTGCTAGCCCATTCAGGGGCCTTAAAGAGACCCAGTACTTC. Residues: CSASPFRGLKETQYF.

This chain links TRBV12-3 or TRBV12-4 with TRBJ1-5; D gene unclear. The CDR3 spans 15 residues. Trimming took 3 bases from V and 0 from J, leaving 9 bases between them. DNA of the CDR3: TGTGCCAGCAGTTTGATAGCCCTTAGCAATCAGCCCCAGCATTTT. Its protein product is CASSLIALSNQPQHF.

This chain joins TRBV7-4 and TRBJ2-5; D possibly corresponds to TRBD2 (5 bases). The CDR3 totals 14 residues. Germline-derived CDR1 and CDR2 are SGHVT and SQSDAQ. Trimming pared 1 base from V and 5 bases from J, leaving 11 bases between. The CDR3 reads CASSLGGVVETQYF. The DNA for the CDR3 is TGTGCCAGCAGCTTAGGGGGAGTAGTGGAGACCCAGTACTTC.

The V call is TRBV27, the J call TRBJ2-7; D is undetermined. The CDR3 has 12 residues. Between the trimmed V and J ends, which lost 8 bases and 2 bases, there was a span of 10 bases. Germline loops: CDR1 MNHEY, CDR2 SMNVEV (reference sequence). In DNA form, the CDR3 reads TGTGCCAGCTGGAGTGGGCCCTACGAGCAGTACTTC. Its translation is CASWSGPYEQYF.

The genes are TRBV11-1 and TRBJ2-7, with a possible D match to TRBD2 (5 bases). The V gene's germline CDR1 is SGHAT and CDR2 FQDESV (reference sequence). The CDR3 has 13 amino acids. Trimming cost V 1 base and J 9 bases, with 13 bases left between them. This CDR3 is CASSLGIAGGQYV. Here the CDR3 DNA reads TGTGCCAGCAGCTTAGGGATCGCGGGTGGGCAGTACGTC.

The CDR3 DNA sequence: TGTGCCAGCAAGGACCTAGCGGGGGCGGCAGATACGCAGTATTTT. This codes for CASKDLAGAADTQYF. The chain joins TRBV7-4 to TRBJ2-3, with 10 nucleotides matching TRBD2. CDR3 length: 15 residues. V gave up 7 bases and J gave up 4 bases; unmatched junction bases: 8. The germline V gene has CDR1 SGHVT and CDR2 SQSDAQ.

For this clonotype: One end of the junction fails to match germline, which may point to a read error. The rearrangement links TRBV10-1 to TRBJ2-5, with 9 nucleotides matching TRBD2. Germline CDR1 is WNHNN and CDR2 is SYGVQD (reference sequence). The CDR3 extends over 15 amino acids. The CDR3 here is CTSSEWASGEETQYF. The DNA of the CDR3 is TGCACCAGCAGTGAGTGGGCTAGCGGGGAAGAGACCCAGTACTTC.